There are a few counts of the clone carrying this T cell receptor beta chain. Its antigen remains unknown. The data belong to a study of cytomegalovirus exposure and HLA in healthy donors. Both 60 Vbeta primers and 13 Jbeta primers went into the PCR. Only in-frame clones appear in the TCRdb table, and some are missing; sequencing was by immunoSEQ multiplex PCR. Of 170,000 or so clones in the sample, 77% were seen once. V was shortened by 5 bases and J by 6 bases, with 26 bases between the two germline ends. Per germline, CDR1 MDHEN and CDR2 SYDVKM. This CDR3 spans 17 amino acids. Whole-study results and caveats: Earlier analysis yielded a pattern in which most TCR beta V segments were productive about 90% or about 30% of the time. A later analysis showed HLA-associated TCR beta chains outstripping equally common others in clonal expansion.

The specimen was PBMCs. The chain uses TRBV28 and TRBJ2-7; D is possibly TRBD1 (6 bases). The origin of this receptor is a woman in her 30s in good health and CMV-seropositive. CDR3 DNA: TGTGCCAGCAGTCCATCCCCCCACAGGGCTTCAACTGGCGAGCAGTACTTC. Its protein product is CASSPSPHRASTGEQYF. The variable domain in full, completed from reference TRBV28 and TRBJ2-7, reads DVKVTQSSRYLVKRTGEKVFLECVQDMDHENMFWYRQDPGLGLRLIYFSYDVKMKEKGDIPEGYSVSREKKERFSLILESASTNQTSMYLCASSPSPHRASTGEQYFGPGTRLTVT.